This TCR beta chain was retrieved from a study of blood T cells in healthy people across ages. A second about 6 to 11 cycle PCR used barcoded and J-beta primers. From the 5' RACE reads, TCRdb called clonotypes with MiXCR, one entry per CDR3 protein. Of about 640,000 distinct CDR3 sequences in the sample, roughly three fifths were seen once. This clonotype was seen more than once but under ten times. The antigen remains unidentified. The V end was cut by 7 bases, the J end by 7 bases, with 16 bases between. The CDR3 runs to 13 residues. From germline, CDR1 is SGHTA and CDR2 FQGNSA. The study, taken as a whole, reports: Aged donors had fewer naive CD4+ cells and lower diversity than long-lived donors. Age brought a roughly linear fall in TCR beta diversity measured per million T cells.

The donors, all healthy, were Caucasians living in Russia, aged roughly 6 to 100. It was about 10 milliliters of peripheral blood that were drawn from each donor. This chain joins TRBV7-2 and TRBJ2-5; D possibly corresponds to TRBD2 (7 bases). The TCR originated in a man aged 55 to 70 in good health. The specimen sequenced was blood. CDR3 loop: CASMWGGLGTQYF. CDR3 coding DNA: TGTGCCAGCATGTGGGGGGGCTTAGGGACCCAGTACTTC.